This T cell receptor beta chain was sequenced during a study of cytomegalovirus exposure and HLA in healthy donors. Study-level results: Common viral pathogens (according to a later analysis) appeared linked to several of the most significant clusters.

V lost 6 bases and J 10 bases, leaving 15 bases between the germline ends. Germline V gene lookup returns CDR1 DFQATT and CDR2 SNEGSKA (reference sequence). The CDR3 length is 11 residues. As to this clone: Its antigen is undetermined.

PCR employed 60 Vbeta and 13 Jbeta primers. Assay: immunoSEQ multiplex PCR; the TCRdb copy retains only in-frame clones and omits some. The sample includes roughly 170,000 clones, 80% of them seen just once. Sequenced material: PBMCs. This receptor was identified in a man aged 25 to 40 in good health and CMV-seronegative. V usage is TRBV20-1 and J usage is TRBJ2-5, with D perhaps TRBD2 (6 bases). DNA of the CDR3: TGCAGTGCAAAGGGACTTGGGGGCCAGTACTTC. It is translated as CSAKGLGGQYF.